This paragraph reports one T cell receptor beta chain. What it recognizes is unknown. CDR3 length: 15 amino acids. The germline V gene encodes CDR1 MNHEY and CDR2 SVGAGI. V lost 2 bases and J 5 bases, leaving 12 bases between the germline ends. This sample was included in a study of T cell responses to AZD1222 COVID-19 vaccine. Study conclusions and caveats: With dominance at 160-218 and 743-854, vaccine-associated CD4 TCRs spanned spike. White British ancestry dominated among donors, who included more females, and clonal diversity was possibly underestimated. Among spike-specific TCRs, nearly half reportedly target unmutated variant regions.

Assay used: immunoSEQ multiplex PCR; TCRdb lists only in-frame clones, some missing. The table records about 120,000 clones, approximately 90% of them present only once. The sequence was obtained from an adult in good health. The V gene is TRBV6-5, the J gene TRBJ2-2; D is possibly TRBD2 (6 bases). The material sequenced was peripheral blood, taken on day 0 of MenACWY control vaccination. The CDR3 spells CASSYTLAGTGELFF. DNA of the CDR3: TGTGCCAGCAGTTACACGCTTGCGGGAACCGGGGAGCTGTTTTTT.